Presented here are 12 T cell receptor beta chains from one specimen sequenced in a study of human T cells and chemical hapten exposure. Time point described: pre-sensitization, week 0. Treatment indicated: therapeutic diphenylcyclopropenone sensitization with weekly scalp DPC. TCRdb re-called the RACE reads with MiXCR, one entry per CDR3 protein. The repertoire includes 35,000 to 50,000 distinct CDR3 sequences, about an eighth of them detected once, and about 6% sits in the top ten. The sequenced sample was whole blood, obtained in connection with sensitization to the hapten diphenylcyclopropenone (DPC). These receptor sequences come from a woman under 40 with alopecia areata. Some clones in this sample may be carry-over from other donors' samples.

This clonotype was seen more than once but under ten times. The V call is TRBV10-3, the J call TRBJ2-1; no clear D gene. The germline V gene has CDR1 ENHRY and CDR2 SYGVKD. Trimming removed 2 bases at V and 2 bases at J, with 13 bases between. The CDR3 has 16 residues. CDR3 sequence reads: CAISEPGLRTYNEQFF. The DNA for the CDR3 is TGTGCCATCAGTGAGCCAGGCTTAAGGACCTACAATGAGCAGTTCTTC.

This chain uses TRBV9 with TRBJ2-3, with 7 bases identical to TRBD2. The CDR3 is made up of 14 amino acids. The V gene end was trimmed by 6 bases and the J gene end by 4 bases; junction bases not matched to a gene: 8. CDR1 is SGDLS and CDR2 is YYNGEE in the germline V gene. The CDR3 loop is CASTQGAGPDTQYF. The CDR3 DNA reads TGTGCCAGCACCCAGGGAGCGGGGCCAGATACGCAGTATTTT. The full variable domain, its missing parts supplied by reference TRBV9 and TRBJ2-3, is DSGVTQTPKHLITATGQRVTLRCSPRSGDLSVYWYQQSLDQGLQFLIQYYNGEERAKGNILERFSAQQFPDLHSELNLSSLELGDSALYFCASTQGAGPDTQYFGPGTRLTVL.

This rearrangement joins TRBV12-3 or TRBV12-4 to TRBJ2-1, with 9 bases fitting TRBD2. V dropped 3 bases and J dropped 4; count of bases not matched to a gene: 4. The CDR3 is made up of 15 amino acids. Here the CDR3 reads CASSFSGSQYNEQFF. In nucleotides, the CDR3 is TGTGCCAGCAGTTTTAGCGGGAGTCAATACAATGAGCAGTTCTTC.

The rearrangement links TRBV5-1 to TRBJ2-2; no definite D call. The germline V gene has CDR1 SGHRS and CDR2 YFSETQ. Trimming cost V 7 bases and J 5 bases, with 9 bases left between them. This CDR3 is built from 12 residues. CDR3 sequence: CASGVNTGELFF. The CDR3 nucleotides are TGCGCCAGCGGAGTAAATACCGGGGAGCTGTTTTTT.

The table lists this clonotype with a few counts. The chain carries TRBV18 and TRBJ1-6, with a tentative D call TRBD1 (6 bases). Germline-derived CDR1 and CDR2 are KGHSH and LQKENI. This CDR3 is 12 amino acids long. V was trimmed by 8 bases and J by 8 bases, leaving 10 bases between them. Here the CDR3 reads CASQGTDSPLHF. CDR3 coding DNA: TGTGCCAGCCAGGGGACGGATTCACCCCTCCACTTT.

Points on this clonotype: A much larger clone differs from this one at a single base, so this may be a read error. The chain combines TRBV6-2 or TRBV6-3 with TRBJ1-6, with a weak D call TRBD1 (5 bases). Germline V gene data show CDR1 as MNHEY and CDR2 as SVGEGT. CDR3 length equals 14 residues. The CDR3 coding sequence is TGTGCCAGCAGCCGGGGACTGCATAATCCACCCCTCCACTTT. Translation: CASSRGLHNPPLHF.

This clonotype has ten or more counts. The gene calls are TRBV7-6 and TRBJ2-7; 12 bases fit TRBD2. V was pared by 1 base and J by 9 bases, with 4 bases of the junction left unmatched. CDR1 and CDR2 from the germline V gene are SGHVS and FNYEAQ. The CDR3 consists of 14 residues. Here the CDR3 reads CASSLGLAGAGQYF. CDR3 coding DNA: TGTGCCAGCAGCTTAGGACTAGCGGGAGCAGGGCAGTACTTC.

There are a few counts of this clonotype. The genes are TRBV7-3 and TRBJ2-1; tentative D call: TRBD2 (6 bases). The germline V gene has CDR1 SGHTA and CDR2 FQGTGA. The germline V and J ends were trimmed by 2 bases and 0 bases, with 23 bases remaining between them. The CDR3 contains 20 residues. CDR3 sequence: CASSLVAGYGKSSSYNEQFF. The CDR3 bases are TGTGCCAGCAGCTTAGTGGCGGGATATGGGAAATCGAGCTCCTACAATGAGCAGTTCTTC.

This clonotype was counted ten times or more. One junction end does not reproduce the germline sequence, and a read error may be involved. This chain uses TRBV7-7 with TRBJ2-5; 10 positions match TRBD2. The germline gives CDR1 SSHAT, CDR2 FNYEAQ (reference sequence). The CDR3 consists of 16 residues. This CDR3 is CASSTREGLALETQYF. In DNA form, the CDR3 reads TGTGCTAGCAGCACTAGAGAGGGACTAGCGTTGGAGACCCAGTACTTC.

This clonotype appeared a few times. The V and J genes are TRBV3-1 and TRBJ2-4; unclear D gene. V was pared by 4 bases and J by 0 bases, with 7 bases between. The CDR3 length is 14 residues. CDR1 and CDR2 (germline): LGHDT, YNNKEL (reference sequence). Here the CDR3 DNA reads TGTGCCAGCAGCCGCCCAGGAGCCAAAAACATTCAGTACTTC. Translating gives CASSRPGAKNIQYF.

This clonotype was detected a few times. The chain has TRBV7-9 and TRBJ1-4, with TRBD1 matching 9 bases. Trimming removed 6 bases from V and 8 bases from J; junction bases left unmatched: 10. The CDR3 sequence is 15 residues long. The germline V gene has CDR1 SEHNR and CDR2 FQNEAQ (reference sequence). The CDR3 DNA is TGTGCCAGCAGATGGGGACAGGGAAGATTCGAAAAACTGTTTTTT. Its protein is CASRWGQGRFEKLFF.

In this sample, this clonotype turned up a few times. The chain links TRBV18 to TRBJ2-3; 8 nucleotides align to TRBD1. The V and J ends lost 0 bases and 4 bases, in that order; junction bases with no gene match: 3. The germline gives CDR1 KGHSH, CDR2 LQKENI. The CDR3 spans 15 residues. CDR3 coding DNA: TGTGCCAGCTCACCACCGGACAGGGCTTCAGATACGCAGTATTTT. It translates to CASSPPDRASDTQYF.